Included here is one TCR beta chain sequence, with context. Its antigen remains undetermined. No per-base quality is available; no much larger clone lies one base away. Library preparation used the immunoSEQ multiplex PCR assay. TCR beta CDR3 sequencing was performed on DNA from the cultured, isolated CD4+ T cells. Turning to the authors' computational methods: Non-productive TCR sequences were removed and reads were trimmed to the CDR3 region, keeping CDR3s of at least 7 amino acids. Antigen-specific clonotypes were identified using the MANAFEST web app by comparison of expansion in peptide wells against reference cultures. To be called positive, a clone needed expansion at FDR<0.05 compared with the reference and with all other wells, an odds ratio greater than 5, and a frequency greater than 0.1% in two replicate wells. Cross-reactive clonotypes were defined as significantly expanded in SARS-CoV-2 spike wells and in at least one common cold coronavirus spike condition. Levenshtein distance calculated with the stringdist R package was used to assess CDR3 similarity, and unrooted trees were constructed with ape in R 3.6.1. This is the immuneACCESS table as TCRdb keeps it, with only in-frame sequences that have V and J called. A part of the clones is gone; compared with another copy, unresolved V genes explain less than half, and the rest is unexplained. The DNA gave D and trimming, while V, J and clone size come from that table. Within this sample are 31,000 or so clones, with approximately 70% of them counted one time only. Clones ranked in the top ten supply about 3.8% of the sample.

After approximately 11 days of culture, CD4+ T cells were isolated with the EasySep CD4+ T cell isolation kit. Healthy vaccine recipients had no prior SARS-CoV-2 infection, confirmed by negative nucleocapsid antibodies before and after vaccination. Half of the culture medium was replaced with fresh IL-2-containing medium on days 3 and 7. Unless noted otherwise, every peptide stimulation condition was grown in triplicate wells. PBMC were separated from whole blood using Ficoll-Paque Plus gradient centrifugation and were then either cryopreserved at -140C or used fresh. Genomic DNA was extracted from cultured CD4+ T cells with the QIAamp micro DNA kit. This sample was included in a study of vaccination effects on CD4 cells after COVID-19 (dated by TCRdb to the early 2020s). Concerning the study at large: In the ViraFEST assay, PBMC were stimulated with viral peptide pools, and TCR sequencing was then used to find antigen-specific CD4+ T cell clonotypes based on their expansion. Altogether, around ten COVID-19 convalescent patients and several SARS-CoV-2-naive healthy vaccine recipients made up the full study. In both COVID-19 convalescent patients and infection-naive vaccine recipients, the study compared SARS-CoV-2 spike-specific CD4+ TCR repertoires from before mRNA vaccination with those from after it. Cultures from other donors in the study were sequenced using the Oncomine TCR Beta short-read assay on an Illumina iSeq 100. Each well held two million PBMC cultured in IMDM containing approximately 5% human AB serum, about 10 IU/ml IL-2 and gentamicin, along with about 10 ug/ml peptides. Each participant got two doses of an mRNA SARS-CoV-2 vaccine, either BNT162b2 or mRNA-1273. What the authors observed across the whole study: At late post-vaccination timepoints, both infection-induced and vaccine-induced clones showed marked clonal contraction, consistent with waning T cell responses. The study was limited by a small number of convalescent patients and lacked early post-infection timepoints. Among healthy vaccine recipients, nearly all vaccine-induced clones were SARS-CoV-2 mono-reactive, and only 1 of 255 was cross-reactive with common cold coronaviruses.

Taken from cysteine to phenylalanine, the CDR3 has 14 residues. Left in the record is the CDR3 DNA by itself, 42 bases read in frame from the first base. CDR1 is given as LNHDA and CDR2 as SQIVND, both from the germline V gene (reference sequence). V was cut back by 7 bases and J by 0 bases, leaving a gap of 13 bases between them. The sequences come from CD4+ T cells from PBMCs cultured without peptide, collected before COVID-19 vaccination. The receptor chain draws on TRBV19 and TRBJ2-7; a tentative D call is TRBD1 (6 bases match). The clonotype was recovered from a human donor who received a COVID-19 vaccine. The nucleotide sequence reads TGTGCCAGTAACCGGGACACCTCCTCCTACGAGCAGTACTTC. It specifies CASNRDTSSYEQYF. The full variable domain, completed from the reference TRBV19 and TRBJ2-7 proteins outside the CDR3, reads DGGITQSPKYLFRKEGQNVTLSCEQNLNHDAMYWYRQDPGQGLRLIYYSQIVNDFQKGDIAEGYSVSREKKESFPLTVTSAQKNPTAFYLCASNRDTSSYEQYFGPGTRLTVT.